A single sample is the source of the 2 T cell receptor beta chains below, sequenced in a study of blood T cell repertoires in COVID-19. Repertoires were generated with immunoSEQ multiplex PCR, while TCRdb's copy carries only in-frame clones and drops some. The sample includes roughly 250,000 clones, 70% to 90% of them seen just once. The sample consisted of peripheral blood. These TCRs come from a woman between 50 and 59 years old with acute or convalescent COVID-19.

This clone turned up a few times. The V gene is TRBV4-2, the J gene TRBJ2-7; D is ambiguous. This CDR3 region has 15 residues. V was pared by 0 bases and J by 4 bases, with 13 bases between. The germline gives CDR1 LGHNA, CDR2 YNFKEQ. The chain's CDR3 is CASSQDVGQAYEQYF. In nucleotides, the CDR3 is TGTGCCAGCAGCCAAGATGTCGGCCAGGCTTACGAGCAGTACTTC.

The CDR3 here is CASSLWGGRQPQHF. CDR3 nucleotides: TGTGCCAGCAGTTTGTGGGGAGGGCGTCAGCCCCAGCATTTT. The rearrangement links TRBV28 to TRBJ1-5, with D uncertain. Germline V gene sequence: CDR1 MDHEN, CDR2 SYDVKM. Between the trimmed V and J ends, which lost 3 bases and 6 bases, there was a span of 12 bases. CDR3 length equals 14 residues.